Sequencing of this T cell receptor (beta chain) was carried out in a study of cytomegalovirus exposure and HLA in healthy donors. Germline CDR1 reads SGHTA; CDR2 reads FQGTGA. The V end was cut by 3 bases, the J end by 7 bases, with 12 bases between. The CDR3 loop spans 14 amino acids. Primers for the PCR totalled 60 Vbeta and 13 Jbeta. Sequencing was performed with immunoSEQ multiplex PCR; in TCRdb, only in-frame clones are kept and a portion is missing. Of some 200,000 clones in the sample, around four fifths are singletons; the top ten hold approximately 3.4%. The sequence was collected from a female donor in good health and CMV-seronegative. The V and J genes are TRBV7-3 and TRBJ2-2; D may be TRBD1 (6 bases). The sequenced sample consisted of PBMCs. CDR3 amino acids: CASSFNRVNGELFF. For the CDR3, the DNA is TGTGCCAGCAGCTTTAACAGGGTGAACGGGGAGCTGTTTTTT.